Below, 5 T cell receptor beta chains from the same sample are listed, as sequenced in a study of neurological immune-mediated disorders (dated by TCRdb to between 2018 and 2021). What the time point label conveys for this sample: longitudinal time-point 3. The library was made by 5' RACE. Sequencing instrument: Illumina HiSeq 2500. TCRdb handled the public reads itself, with Q25 trimming in fastp and clone calling in MiXCR, and kept productive beta chains. Rows are unified per CDR3 protein, each entry keeping the most common DNA and genes. This sample gives about 53,000 distinct CDR3 sequences in total; 7% to 9% of them show up just once. Under 2.5% of the sample is held by the ten biggest clonotypes. The source material was PBMCs. Receptor source: a woman in her thirties or forties in good health.

This clonotype has a count of ten or more. This chain joins TRBV2 and TRBJ2-5; D might be TRBD1 (6 bases). V was pared by 5 bases and J by 5 bases, with 6 bases between. This CDR3 has 11 residues. Germline CDR1 and CDR2: SNHLY and FYNNEI. The CDR3 is CASSQGETQYF. The CDR3 region has the DNA TGTGCCAGCAGTCAGGGGGAGACCCAGTACTTC.

This clonotype was observed at least ten times. The V call is TRBV11-2, the J call TRBJ1-2; D perhaps matches TRBD1 (5 bases). Looked up from germline, CDR1 is SGHAT and CDR2 is FQNNGV. The length of the CDR3 is 15 residues. Trimming took off 3 bases at V and 5 bases at J, with 16 bases between the two ends. The CDR3 coding sequence is TGTGCCAGCAGCTTTACCCCACAGGCCCTTTATGGCTACACCTTC. It encodes CASSFTPQALYGYTF.

This clonotype was seen many times. The chain carries TRBV4-1 and TRBJ1-1; D gene unclear. V shed 3 bases and J shed 3 bases, with 14 bases lying between them. CDR3 length equals 15 residues. CDR1 is MGHRA, CDR2 YSYEKL, per germline. The CDR3 sequence is CASSQEEGRDTEAFF. The CDR3 DNA reads TGCGCCAGCAGCCAGGAAGAAGGGCGGGACACTGAAGCTTTCTTT.

This clonotype was observed many times. The chain joins TRBV5-1 to TRBJ2-3, with D perhaps TRBD2 (6 bases). The CDR3 spans 15 residues. V lost 0 bases, J lost 7 bases, and 15 bases lay in between. CDR1 is SGHRS, CDR2 YFSETQ, per germline. The CDR3 is CASSLEASVGNTQYF. CDR3 bases: TGCGCCAGCAGCTTGGAGGCTAGCGTGGGGAATACGCAGTATTTT.

This clonotype has at least ten counts. A much larger clone differs by one base, so this may be a read error. V gene TRBV5-1 combines with J gene TRBJ1-2; TRBD1 matches 9 bases. The CDR3 runs to 13 residues. Germline V gene sequence: CDR1 SGHRS, CDR2 YFSETQ. The CDR3 region is CANSLGQGEGYTF. The CDR3 nucleotides are TGCGCCAACAGCTTGGGACAGGGAGAAGGCTACACCTTC.